Each of the 27 T cell receptor beta chains below was sequenced from the same sample in a study of shared clonotypes between healthy human individuals. Data came from immunoSEQ multiplex PCR; TCRdb stores just in-frame clones and leaves some out. The sample has about 1.5 million clones; roughly 98% are singletons. The sequenced material came from naive CD4+ T cells sorted from blood. As for subset: CD45RA+ positively selected. The receptors shown here come from a young man in good health.

V is TRBV6-4 and J is TRBJ1-2, with 9 nucleotides matching TRBD1. The V and J ends lost 8 bases and 3 bases, in that order; junction bases with no gene match: 13. Germline CDR1 is MRHNA and CDR2 is SNTAGT. The CDR3 spans 16 residues. Here the CDR3 DNA reads TGTGCCAGCGATGTACAGGGGGCGCCAGATTACTATGGCTACACCTTC. Its translation is CASDVQGAPDYYGYTF.

This chain uses TRBV19 with TRBJ2-2; weak D call: TRBD1 (6 bases). CDR1 LNHDA and CDR2 SQIVND come from the germline V gene (reference sequence). The CDR3 loop spans 14 amino acids. V dropped 6 bases and J dropped 2 bases, with 10 bases sitting between them. The CDR3 protein is CASRAGANTGELFF. CDR3 nucleotide sequence: TGTGCCAGTAGGGCAGGGGCAAACACCGGGGAGCTGTTTTTT.

This clone has just one count. The chain employs TRBV15 and TRBJ2-1; D perhaps matches TRBD2 (6 bases). V lost 5 bases, J lost 4 bases, and 12 bases lay in between. The length of the CDR3 is 14 residues. Germline CDR1 reads LNHNV; CDR2 reads YYDKDF (reference sequence). Written as DNA, the CDR3 is TGTGCCACCAGCTTTAAGCGGGTTTACAATGAGCAGTTCTTC. It is translated as CATSFKRVYNEQFF.

This chain joins TRBV7-3 and TRBJ2-5; D may be TRBD2 (5 bases). The V end lost 5 bases, the J end lost 4 bases, and 14 bases lay between the germline ends. The germline gives CDR1 SGHTA, CDR2 FQGTGA. The CDR3 sequence is 14 residues long. The CDR3: CASSPSLASETQYF. The CDR3 coding sequence is TGTGCCAGCAGCCCATCTCTAGCTTCAGAGACCCAGTACTTC.

Details on this clone: This sample also contains other DNA sequences that code for the same CDR3. CDR3 nucleotides: TGCGCCAGCAGCTTACCCGGGGAGCTGTTTTTT. This translates into CASSLPGELFF. This sequence joins TRBV5-1 and TRBJ2-2, with D uncertain. The CDR3 has 11 residues. Trimming took off 2 bases at V and 6 bases at J, with 2 bases between the two ends. Germline-derived CDR1 and CDR2 are SGHRS and YFSETQ.

The chain carries TRBV7-8 and TRBJ1-1; D call uncertain. This CDR3 has 17 amino acids. Germline V gene data show CDR1 as SGHVS and CDR2 as FQNEAQ. Trimming removed 1 base from V and 4 bases from J, with 19 bases in between. The CDR3 spells CASSLGFRVSTSTEAFF. DNA for the CDR3: TGTGCCAGCAGCTTAGGTTTCCGGGTTAGTACTTCCACTGAAGCTTTCTTT.

This chain uses TRBV6-6 with TRBJ1-2, with D possibly matching TRBD1 (5 bases). Looked up from germline, CDR1 is MNHNY and CDR2 is SVGAGI (reference sequence). Trimming removed 2 bases from V and 4 bases from J, with 14 bases in between. The CDR3 sequence is 15 residues long. The CDR3 reads CASSYRPGRSYGYTF. The CDR3 nucleotides read TGTGCCAGCAGTTACAGGCCAGGGAGAAGCTATGGCTACACCTTC.

V and J are TRBV19 and TRBJ2-7; 7 bases are a match to TRBD2. CDR1 LNHDA and CDR2 SQIVND come from the germline V gene (reference sequence). The V and J ends lost 3 bases and 1 base, in that order; junction bases with no gene match: 6. The CDR3 is 15 residues long. The CDR3, as DNA: TGTGCCAGTAGTATGGGCAGGGAGGGGTCCTACGAGCAGTACTTC. Translation: CASSMGREGSYEQYF.

The chain employs TRBV5-1 and TRBJ2-3; D gene uncertain. Germline CDR1 and CDR2: SGHRS and YFSETQ. V dropped 0 bases and J dropped 2 bases, with 13 bases sitting between them. The CDR3 is made up of 16 amino acids. CDR3 residues: CASSLEVSGFTDTQYF. CDR3 DNA sequence: TGCGCCAGCAGCTTGGAGGTATCGGGTTTCACAGATACGCAGTATTTT.

This chain links TRBV14 with TRBJ2-7, with 10 bases that match TRBD2. CDR3 size: 17 residues. J gave up 4 bases and V 3 bases, and 12 bases lay outside the gene matches. Germline CDR1 and CDR2: SGHDN and FVKESK. The CDR3 region is CASSHKLAGGPYYEQYF. CDR3 DNA sequence: TGTGCCAGCAGCCATAAATTAGCGGGAGGCCCTTATTACGAGCAGTACTTC.

The chain recombines TRBV13 with TRBJ2-1, with TRBD2 as a possible D gene (7 bases). This CDR3 comprises 16 residues. Germline CDR1 is PRHDT and CDR2 is FYEKMQ (reference sequence). V lost 6 bases and J lost 2, with 17 bases in between. CDR3 region: CASSVTGGHAYNEQFF. The CDR3 DNA reads TGTGCCAGCAGTGTTACGGGGGGCCATGCCTACAATGAGCAGTTCTTC.

The chain couples TRBV9 to TRBJ2-7; 15 bases agree with TRBD2. From germline, CDR1 is SGDLS and CDR2 YYNGEE. The CDR3 contains 17 residues. After removal of 4 bases from V and 6 bases from J, the junction contained 11 bases not matched to a gene. CDR3 residues: CASSPRGTSGRFTEQYF. The CDR3 nucleotides read TGTGCCAGCAGCCCACGAGGGACTAGCGGGAGGTTCACCGAGCAGTACTTC.

As to this clone: In the same sample, other DNA sequences code for this CDR3. The chain carries TRBV5-1 and TRBJ2-1; D gene ambiguous. Trimming left V 0 bases short and J 0 bases short, with 7 bases between. The CDR3 is 15 residues long. Germline V gene lookup returns CDR1 SGHRS and CDR2 YFSETQ. The CDR3 reads CASSLAQSSYNEQFF. The CDR3 DNA follows: TGCGCCAGCAGCTTGGCGCAGAGCTCCTACAATGAGCAGTTCTTC. The full variable domain, completed using reference TRBV5-1 and TRBJ2-1, is KAGVTQTPRYLIKTRGQQVTLSCSPISGHRSVSWYQQTPGQGLQFLFEYFSETQRNKGNFPGRFSGRQFSNSRSEMNVSTLELGDSALYLCASSLAQSSYNEQFFGPGTRLTVL.

This clone was seen only once. The sample has other DNA sequences that encode this CDR3 too. The chain is built from TRBV25-1 and TRBJ1-1; no clear D gene. Germline assignment: CDR1 MGHDK and CDR2 SYGVNS. The germline V and J ends were trimmed by 6 bases and 4 bases, with 12 bases remaining between them. CDR3 length: 13 residues. CDR3 in amino acids: CASSLGGGTEAFF. The DNA of the CDR3 is TGTGCCAGCAGCCTCGGAGGCGGCACTGAAGCTTTCTTT.

For the CDR3, the DNA is TGTGCCAGCAGACAAACTATACAGGGGGGCTACGAGCAGTACTTC. Its protein product is CASRQTIQGGYEQYF. The rearrangement uses TRBV6-1 and TRBJ2-7; 8 bases fit TRBD1. The CDR3 totals 15 residues. Germline trimming cut 6 bases from V and 3 bases from J; bases unmatched to any gene: 10. Germline CDR1 is MNHNS and CDR2 is SASEGT.

The chain couples TRBV7-9 to TRBJ2-7, with TRBD2 as a possible D gene (5 bases). Per the germline V gene, CDR1 is SEHNR and CDR2 is FQNEAQ (reference sequence). The CDR3 loop spans 14 amino acids. Trimming stripped 4 bases from V and 6 bases from J, with 16 bases between. CDR3 coding DNA: TGTGCCAGCAGCTACTCGGGAATTTGGCTCGAGCAGTACTTC. Translating it yields CASSYSGIWLEQYF.

The chain joins TRBV11-3 to TRBJ2-2; D may correspond to TRBD1 or TRBD2 (5 bases each). Germline values: CDR1 SGHNT, CDR2 YENEEA. Trimming shortened V by 4 bases and J by 0 bases, and 9 bases separated the two germline ends. The CDR3 consists of 15 residues. The CDR3 is CASSWDQTNTGELFF. CDR3 coding DNA: TGTGCCAGCAGCTGGGACCAGACGAACACCGGGGAGCTGTTTTTT.

The chain couples TRBV9 to TRBJ2-1, with 10 bases lining up with TRBD2. The ends lost 0 bases at V and 3 bases at J; junction bases unmatched: 3. CDR3 size: 16 residues. The germline gives CDR1 SGDLS, CDR2 YYNGEE. CDR3 sequence (DNA): TGTGCCAGCAGCGTAGAAGGGACTAGCGTCTACAATGAGCAGTTCTTC. Its translation: CASSVEGTSVYNEQFF.

This clone was observed once. The CDR3 DNA reads TGCGCCAGCAGCCCCGGCCCAGGGGGCTACAATGAGCAGTTCTTC. It codes for CASSPGPGGYNEQFF. The V call is TRBV5-1, the J call TRBJ2-1; 7 positions match TRBD1. The CDR3 sequence is 15 residues long. J lost 3 bases, V lost 4 bases, and 7 bases had no gene match. From germline, CDR1 is SGHRS and CDR2 YFSETQ.

The chain joins TRBV6-1 to TRBJ2-7, with a tentative D call TRBD1 (6 bases). This CDR3 is built from 15 residues. The germline V gene encodes CDR1 MNHNS and CDR2 SASEGT. V lost 4 bases and J lost 2, with 15 bases in between. CDR3 DNA: TGTGCCAGCAGTGGGTCGCAGGGGTCCACCTACGAGCAGTACTTC. It yields the protein CASSGSQGSTYEQYF.

The chain is built from TRBV11-1 and TRBJ2-5; D is possibly TRBD2 (5 bases). CDR3 size: 18 residues. The germline V gene encodes CDR1 SGHAT and CDR2 FQDESV (reference sequence). Trimming cost V 6 bases and J 0 bases, with 23 bases left between them. CDR3 loop: CASSPKAYERKYQETQYF. The CDR3 DNA is TGTGCCAGCAGTCCTAAGGCCTACGAGCGGAAGTACCAAGAGACCCAGTACTTC.

V gene TRBV19 combines with J gene TRBJ1-5, with 8 bases fitting TRBD1. Germline loops: CDR1 LNHDA, CDR2 SQIVND (reference sequence). J lost 6 bases, V lost 8 bases, and 6 bases had no gene match. CDR3 length equals 13 residues. CDR3 region: CASQTGVAQPQHF. In DNA, the CDR3 is TGTGCCAGTCAGACAGGGGTGGCTCAGCCCCAGCATTTT.

This rearrangement joins TRBV6-5 to TRBJ2-7; no firm D call. V was clipped by 10 bases and J by 2 bases, with 15 bases between them. This CDR3 spans 13 amino acids. Germline CDR1 MNHEY, CDR2 SVGAGI. The CDR3 protein is CATSGGSAYEQYF. The DNA of the CDR3 is TGTGCCACCTCTGGTGGATCAGCCTACGAGCAGTACTTC.

The rearrangement links TRBV5-1 to TRBJ2-1, with 8 nucleotides matching TRBD1. CDR1 is SGHRS and CDR2 is YFSETQ in the germline V gene. V lost 5 bases and J lost 5; bases outside the gene matches: 6. The CDR3 has 14 residues. In DNA, the CDR3 is TGCGCCAGCAGTTCCAGGGGGCTCGACAATGAGCAGTTCTTC. This encodes CASSSRGLDNEQFF.

V and J are TRBV11-2 and TRBJ2-7; TRBD1 matches 8 bases. The CDR3 covers 17 residues. The V segment lost 5 bases and the J segment 6 bases; nucleotides outside the gene matches: 18. From germline, CDR1 is SGHAT and CDR2 FQNNGV. The CDR3 loop reads CASSQRDRPGLSSEQYF. The CDR3 bases are TGTGCCAGCAGCCAAAGGGACAGGCCCGGCCTCTCTAGCGAGCAGTACTTC.

The V gene is TRBV2, the J gene TRBJ1-5; TRBD1 is a possible D gene (6 bases). The germline V gene has CDR1 SNHLY and CDR2 FYNNEI. Trimming stripped 6 bases from V and 6 bases from J, with 18 bases between. This CDR3 has 15 amino acids. This chain's CDR3 is CASSHRTGLGQPQHF. DNA for the CDR3: TGTGCCAGCAGCCACCGAACAGGGCTGGGTCAGCCCCAGCATTTT.

The V gene is TRBV30, the J gene TRBJ2-1; possibly TRBD2 for D (6 bases). The CDR3 covers 17 residues. Trimming left V 1 base short and J 8 bases short, with 24 bases between. The germline V gene encodes CDR1 GTSNPN and CDR2 SVGIG (reference sequence). The CDR3 loop reads CAWSATTSSSRFDEQFF. CDR3 in DNA: TGTGCCTGGAGTGCGACGACTAGTAGTTCTCGTTTCGATGAGCAGTTCTTC.